The clone carrying this TCR beta chain was found a few times. Its target is unknown. Sequencing targeted expressed TCRB transcripts, as all isolated RNA had been reverse transcribed. Generated by immunoSEQ multiplex PCR, the TCRdb table keeps only in-frame clones and is missing some. Of 150,000 to 200,000 clones in the sample, over 7.5% were seen once. The data belong to a study of beta chain features in type 1 diabetes. The study's findings and limits: The naive, central memory and Treg TCRB repertoires showed an apparent similarity that was greater among patients than among healthy donors.

CD4+ cells of the naive, central memory, regulatory and stem cell-like memory types were sorted via CD45RO/CCR7/CD25/CD127/CD95/CD27. The CDR3 is made up of 15 amino acids. V dropped 0 bases and J dropped 1 base, with 9 bases sitting between them. CDR1 is LGHNA and CDR2 is YSLEER in the germline V gene. The chain uses TRBV4-3 and TRBJ1-1, with D possibly TRBD1 on 5 matching bases. The sequence derives from a woman under 30 in good health. Sequenced input: central memory CD4+ T cells from blood. The chain's CDR3 is CASSQEVGGNTEAFF. In DNA form, the CDR3 reads TGCGCCAGCAGCCAAGAGGTCGGGGGGAACACTGAAGCTTTCTTT.